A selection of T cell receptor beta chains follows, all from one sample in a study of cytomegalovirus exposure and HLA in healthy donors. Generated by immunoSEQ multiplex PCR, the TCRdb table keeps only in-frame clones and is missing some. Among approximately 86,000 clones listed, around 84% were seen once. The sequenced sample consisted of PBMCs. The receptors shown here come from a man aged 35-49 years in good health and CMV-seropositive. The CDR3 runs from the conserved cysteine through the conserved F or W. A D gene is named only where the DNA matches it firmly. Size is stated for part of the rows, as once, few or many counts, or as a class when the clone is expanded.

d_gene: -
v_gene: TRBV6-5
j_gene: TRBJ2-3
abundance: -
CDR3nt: TGTGCCAGCAGTCCCCGCAAAGGGGGCACAGATACGCAGTATTTT
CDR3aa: CASSPRKGGTDTQYF

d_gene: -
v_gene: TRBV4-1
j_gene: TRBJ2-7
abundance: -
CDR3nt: TGCGCCAGCAGCCAAGATGGCAGCGAGCAGTACTTC
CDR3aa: CASSQDGSEQYF

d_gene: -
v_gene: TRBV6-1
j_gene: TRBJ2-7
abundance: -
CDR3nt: TGTGCCAGCAGTGAAAGAACAGGGTACCCCTACGAGCAGTACTTC
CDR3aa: CASSERTGYPYEQYF

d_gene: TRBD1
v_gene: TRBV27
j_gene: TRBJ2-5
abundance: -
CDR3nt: TGTGCCAGCAGCGACAGATCCCCGGGACAGGGGTTAGAGACCCAGTACTTC
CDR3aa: CASSDRSPGQGLETQYF

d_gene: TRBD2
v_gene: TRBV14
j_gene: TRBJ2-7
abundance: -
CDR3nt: TGTGCCAGCAGCCAAGAGGTAGCGGGGCAGTACGAGCAGTACTTC
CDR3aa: CASSQEVAGQYEQYF

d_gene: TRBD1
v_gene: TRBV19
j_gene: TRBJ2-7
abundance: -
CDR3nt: TGTGCCAGTAGTTCCAGGACAGGTTTCTACGAGCAGTACTTC
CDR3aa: CASSSRTGFYEQYF

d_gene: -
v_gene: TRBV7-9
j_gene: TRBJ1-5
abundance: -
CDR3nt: TGTGCCAGCAGCCTGGAGGGGACCCAGCCCCAGCATTTT
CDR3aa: CASSLEGTQPQHF

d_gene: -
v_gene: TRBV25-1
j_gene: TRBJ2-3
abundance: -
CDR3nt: TGTGCCAGCAGTGATATGGGTAGGGGTACGCAGTATTTT
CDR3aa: CASSDMGRGTQYF

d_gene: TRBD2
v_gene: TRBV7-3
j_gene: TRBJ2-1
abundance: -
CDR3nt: TGTGCCAGCAGCTTAGCTAGCGGGAGGCCTGGGGATGAGCAGTTCTTC
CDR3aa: CASSLASGRPGDEQFF

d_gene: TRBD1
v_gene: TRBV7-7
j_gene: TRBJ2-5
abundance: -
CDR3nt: TGTGCTAGCAGCGCGACAGGGGTCCAAGAGACCCAGTACTTC
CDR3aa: CASSATGVQETQYF

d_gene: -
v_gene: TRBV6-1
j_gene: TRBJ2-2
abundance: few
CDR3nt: TGTGCCAGCAGTGAACCACTCTGGGGCGCCGGGGAGCTGTTTTTT
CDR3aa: CASSEPLWGAGELFF

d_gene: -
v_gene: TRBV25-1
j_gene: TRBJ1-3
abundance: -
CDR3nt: TGTGCCAGCAGAGTGGACGGAGGTTCTGGAAACACCATATATTTT
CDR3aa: CASRVDGGSGNTIYF

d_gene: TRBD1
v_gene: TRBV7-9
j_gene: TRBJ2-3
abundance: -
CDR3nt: TGTTCCAGCAGCTTACTCCGGACAGGGGGCACAGATACGCAGTATTTT
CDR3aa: CSSSLLRTGGTDTQYF

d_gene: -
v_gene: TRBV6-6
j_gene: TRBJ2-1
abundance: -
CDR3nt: TGTGCCAGCAGTTACAGGGTTGTGGACAGTCAAAATGAGCAGTTCTTC
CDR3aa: CASSYRVVDSQNEQFF

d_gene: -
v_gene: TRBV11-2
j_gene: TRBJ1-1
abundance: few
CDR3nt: TGTGCCAGCAGCTTAGAGGGGGCTGTTACTGAAGCTTTCTTT
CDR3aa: CASSLEGAVTEAFF

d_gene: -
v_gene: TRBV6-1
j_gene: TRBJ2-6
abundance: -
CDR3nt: TGTGCCAGCAGTGTCGACAGTAGGGCTGGGGCCAACGTCCTGACTTTC
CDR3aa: CASSVDSRAGANVLTF

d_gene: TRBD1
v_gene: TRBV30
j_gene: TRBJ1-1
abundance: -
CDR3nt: TGTGCCTGGATACTACAGGGGGGATGTACTGAAGCTTTCTTT
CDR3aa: CAWILQGGCTEAFF

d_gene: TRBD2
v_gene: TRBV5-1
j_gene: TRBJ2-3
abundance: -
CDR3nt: TGCGCCAGCAGTGTGAATAGCGGGGGCACCGATACGCAGTATTTT
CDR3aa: CASSVNSGGTDTQYF

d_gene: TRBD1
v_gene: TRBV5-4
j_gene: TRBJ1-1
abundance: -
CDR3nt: TGTGCCAGCAGCCCTACAGGGGTGGGTGAAGCTTTCTTT
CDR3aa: CASSPTGVGEAFF

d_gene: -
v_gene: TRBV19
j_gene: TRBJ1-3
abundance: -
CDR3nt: TGTGCCAGTAGTCTGGCACAGGGAAGCGCTGGAAACACCATATATTTT
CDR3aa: CASSLAQGSAGNTIYF

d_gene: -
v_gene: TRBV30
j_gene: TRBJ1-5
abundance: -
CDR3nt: TGTGCCTGGACGATACGAGGGAGCAATCAGCCCCAGCATTTT
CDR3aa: CAWTIRGSNQPQHF

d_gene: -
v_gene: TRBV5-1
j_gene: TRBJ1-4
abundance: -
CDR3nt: TGCGCCAGCAGCTCCCTACCGGGGGGAGGTTTCGCAACTAATGAAAAACTGTTTTTT
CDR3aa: CASSSLPGGGFATNEKLFF

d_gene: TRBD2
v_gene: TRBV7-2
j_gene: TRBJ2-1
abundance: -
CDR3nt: TGTGCCAGCAGCTTAGCGGGGTCGGGAGGGTACAATGAGCAGTTCTTC
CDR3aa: CASSLAGSGGYNEQFF

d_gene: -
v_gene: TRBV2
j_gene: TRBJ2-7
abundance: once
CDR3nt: TGTGCCAGCAGCGGCGGGACTGGGAGCTCCTACGAGCAGTACTTC
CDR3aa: CASSGGTGSSYEQYF

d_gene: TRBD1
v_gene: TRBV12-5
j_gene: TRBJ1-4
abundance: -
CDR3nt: TGTGCTAGTGGTTTGGACAAGACAGGGGGAATTACAGAAAAACTGTTTTTT
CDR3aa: CASGLDKTGGITEKLFF

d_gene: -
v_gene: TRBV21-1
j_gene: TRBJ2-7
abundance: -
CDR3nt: TGTGCCAGCAGCAAAGCGAGGCTAGCGGGAGGGCGGCAGTACTTC
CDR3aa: CASSKARLAGGRQYF

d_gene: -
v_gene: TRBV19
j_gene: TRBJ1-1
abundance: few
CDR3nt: TGTGCCACCCACGGGGGGAACGGAGCTTTCTTT
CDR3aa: CATHGGNGAFF

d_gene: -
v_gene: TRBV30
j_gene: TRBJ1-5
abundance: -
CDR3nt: TGTGCCTGGAGTCCTCGCAGTGGTTCCAATCAGCCCCAGCATTTT
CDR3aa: CAWSPRSGSNQPQHF

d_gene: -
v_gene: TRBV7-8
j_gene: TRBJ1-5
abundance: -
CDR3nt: TGTGCCAGCAGCTTAAGTCCCCGGGACTTCGAGGCTCCCCTTAATCAGCCCCAGCATTTT
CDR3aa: CASSLSPRDFEAPLNQPQHF

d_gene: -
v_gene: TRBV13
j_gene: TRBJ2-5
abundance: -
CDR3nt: TGTGCCAGCAGCCTTGCTCGGGATTGGGAGACCCAGTACTTC
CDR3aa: CASSLARDWETQYF

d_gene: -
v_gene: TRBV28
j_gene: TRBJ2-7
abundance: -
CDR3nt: TGTGCCAGCAGTTTACCCAGCGGTCTCTCCTACGAGCAGTACTTC
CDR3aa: CASSLPSGLSYEQYF

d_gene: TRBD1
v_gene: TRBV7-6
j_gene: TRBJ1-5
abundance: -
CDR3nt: TGTGCCAGCAGCTGGCAGGGGGGCGGTCAGCCCCAGCATTTT
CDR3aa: CASSWQGGGQPQHF

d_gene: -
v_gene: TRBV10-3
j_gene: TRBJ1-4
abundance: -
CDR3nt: TGTGCCATCAGTGAAGGGGGAAATGAAAAACTGTTTTTT
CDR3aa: CAISEGGNEKLFF

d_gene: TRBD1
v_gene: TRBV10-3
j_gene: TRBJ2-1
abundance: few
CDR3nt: TGTGCCATCAGTGAAGGACAGGGGGTCAATGAGCAGTTCTTC
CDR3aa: CAISEGQGVNEQFF

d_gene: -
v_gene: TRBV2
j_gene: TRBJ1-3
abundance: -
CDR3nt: TGTGCCAGCAGTGAATCCCCCGGGGGTGGAAACACCATATATTTT
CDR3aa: CASSESPGGGNTIYF

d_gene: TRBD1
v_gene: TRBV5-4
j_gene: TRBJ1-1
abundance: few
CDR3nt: TGTGCCAGTACCACAGGGGGGAGCACTGAAGCTTTCTTT
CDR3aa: CASTTGGSTEAFF

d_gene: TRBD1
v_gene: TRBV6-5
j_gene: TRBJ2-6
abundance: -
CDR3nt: TGTGCCAGCAGTTCTACAGGGGGCGGTGGGGCCAACGTCCTGACTTTC
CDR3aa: CASSSTGGGGANVLTF

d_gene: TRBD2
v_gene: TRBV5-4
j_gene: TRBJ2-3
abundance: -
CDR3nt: TGTGCCAGCAGCCTCGGGGGGGCCGACACAGATACGCAGTATTTT
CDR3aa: CASSLGGADTDTQYF

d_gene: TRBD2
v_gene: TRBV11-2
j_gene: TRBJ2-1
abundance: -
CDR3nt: TGTGCCAGCAGCCTCCCTCTAGCGGGGGATGGGAATGAGCAGTTCTTC
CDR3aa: CASSLPLAGDGNEQFF

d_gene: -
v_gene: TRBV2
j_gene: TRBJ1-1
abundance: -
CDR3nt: TGTGCCAGCAGTGACGCTCAGGGCGATGGGACTGAAGCTTTCTTT
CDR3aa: CASSDAQGDGTEAFF

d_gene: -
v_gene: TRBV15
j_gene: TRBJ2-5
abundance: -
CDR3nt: TGTGCCACCAGCAAAACAGCCCAAGAGACCCAGTACTTC
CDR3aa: CATSKTAQETQYF

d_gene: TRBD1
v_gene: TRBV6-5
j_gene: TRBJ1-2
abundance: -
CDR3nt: TGTGCCAGCAGAAGACAGGGGGGGAAAGGCTACACCTTC
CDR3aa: CASRRQGGKGYTF

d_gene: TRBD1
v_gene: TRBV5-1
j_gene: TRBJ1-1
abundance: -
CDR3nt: TGCGCCAGCAGCTTACAGACAGGGCCCAGGAACACTGAAGCTTTCTTT
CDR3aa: CASSLQTGPRNTEAFF

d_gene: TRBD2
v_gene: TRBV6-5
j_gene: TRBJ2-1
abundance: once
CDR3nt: TGTGCCAGCAGTTACGGGAGAGCGCGGGGGAACAATGAGCAGTTCTTC
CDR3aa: CASSYGRARGNNEQFF

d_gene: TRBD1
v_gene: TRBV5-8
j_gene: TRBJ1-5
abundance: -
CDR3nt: TGTGCCAGCAGCCGAACAGGGGGAGGCAATCAGCCCCAGCATTTT
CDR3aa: CASSRTGGGNQPQHF

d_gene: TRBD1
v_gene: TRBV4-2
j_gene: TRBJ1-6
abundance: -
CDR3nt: TGTGCCAGCAGCCAAGCGACAGGGGATACCTATAATTCACCCCTCCACTTT
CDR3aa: CASSQATGDTYNSPLHF

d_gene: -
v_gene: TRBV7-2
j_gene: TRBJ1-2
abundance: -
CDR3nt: TGTGCCAGCAGCTTAGGGTCAGGGGCGGACTATGGCTACACCTTC
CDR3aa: CASSLGSGADYGYTF

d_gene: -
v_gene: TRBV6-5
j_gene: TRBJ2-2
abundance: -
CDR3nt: TGTGCCAGCAGTTACAAGGGAAAGGGGGCCGGGGAGCTGTTTTTT
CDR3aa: CASSYKGKGAGELFF

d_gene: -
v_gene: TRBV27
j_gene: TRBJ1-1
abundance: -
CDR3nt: TGTGCCAGCAGTTTCGACAGGCTGGGAACTGAAGCTTTCTTT
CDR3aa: CASSFDRLGTEAFF

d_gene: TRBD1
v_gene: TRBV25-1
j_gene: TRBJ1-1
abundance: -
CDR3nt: TGTGCCAGCAGTGAGAACAGGGGATACACTGAAGCTTTCTTT
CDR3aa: CASSENRGYTEAFF

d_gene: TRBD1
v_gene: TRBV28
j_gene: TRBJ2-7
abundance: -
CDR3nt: TGTGCCAGCATCCGAGGGGGCATGAACGAGCAGTACTTC
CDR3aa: CASIRGGMNEQYF

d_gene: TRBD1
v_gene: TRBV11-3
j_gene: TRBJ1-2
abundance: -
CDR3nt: TGTGCCAGCAGACCTGGACAGGGGGCACATGGCTACACCTTC
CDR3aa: CASRPGQGAHGYTF

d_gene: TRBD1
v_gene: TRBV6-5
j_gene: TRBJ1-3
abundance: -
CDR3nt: TGTGCCAGCAGTTCCCCAGCAGGGGGAGGCGGAAACACCATATATTTT
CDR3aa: CASSSPAGGGGNTIYF

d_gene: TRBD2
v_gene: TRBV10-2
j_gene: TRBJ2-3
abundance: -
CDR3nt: TGCGCCAGCAACCCGGGACTAGCGGGGGGAGCCGCTAGCACAGATACGCAGTATTTT
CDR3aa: CASNPGLAGGAASTDTQYF

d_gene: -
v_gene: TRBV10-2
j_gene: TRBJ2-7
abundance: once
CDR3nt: TGCGCCAGCAGTGAAAGAGCTACCTACGAGCAGTACTTC
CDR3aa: CASSERATYEQYF

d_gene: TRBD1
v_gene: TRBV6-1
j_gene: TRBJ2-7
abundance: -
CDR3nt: TGTGCCAGCAGTGGGCCGGGACAGCCCTACGAGCAGTACTTC
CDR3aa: CASSGPGQPYEQYF

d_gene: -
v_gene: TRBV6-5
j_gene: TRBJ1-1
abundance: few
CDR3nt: TGTGCCAGCAGTGAGACTTTGAACACTGAAGCTTTCTTT
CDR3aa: CASSETLNTEAFF